This TCR beta chain was identified in a study of PD-1 blockade in classical Hodgkin lymphoma. Across the whole study: Patients were given intravenous nivolumab, 3 mg/kg, every 2 weeks. General study points: Baseline diversity in complete responders resembled that of newly diagnosed patients.

Trimming removed 2 bases from V and 4 bases from J, with 8 bases in between. CDR3 length: 13 amino acids. CDR1 and CDR2 (germline): SGDLS, YYNGEE. Sequenced by immunoSEQ multiplex PCR; TCRdb stores in-frame clones only, minus some. The profile shows some 10,000 clones, about 76% of them singletons. With no exception, relapse followed autologous stem cell transplantation in all patients, and brentuximab vedotin exposure varied. About this clone itself: Its matching antigen is unknown.

This sequence originates from a human donor with classical Hodgkin lymphoma. Sample: peripheral blood mononuclear cells (PBMCs), taken at baseline. V is TRBV9 and J is TRBJ2-3; D might be TRBD2 (5 bases). The CDR3 region has the DNA TGTGCCAGCAGCGTCTCACTAGCAGATACGCAGTATTTT. This encodes CASSVSLADTQYF.